The 3 T cell receptor beta chains listed next were all sequenced from one sample in a study of T cell responses to AZD1222 COVID-19 vaccine. Profiling relied on immunoSEQ multiplex PCR, and the TCRdb table lists in-frame clones only, not all of them. The sample has about 99,000 clones, 90% seen once. This specimen consisted of peripheral blood, obtained on day 0 of AZD1222 vaccination. The source of these receptors is an adult in good health.

V is TRBV1 and J is TRBJ1-2; the table gives TRBD1 as D, unverified against the DNA. TRBV1 is recorded as a pseudogene. This CDR3 contains 15 residues. The CDR3 loop reads CTSSPRDRAVYGYTF. The CDR3, as DNA: TGCACCAGCAGCCCAAGGGACAGGGCGGTCTATGGCTACACCTTC.

This clone was picked up one time. The chain joins TRBV6-5 to TRBJ1-6; 7 bases are a match to TRBD1. Losses at the gene ends were 6 bases for V and 12 bases for J; bases not matched to a gene: 8. This CDR3 contains 13 residues. From germline, CDR1 is MNHEY and CDR2 SVGAGI. CDR3 in DNA: TGTGCCAGCAGGTCGCGACAGGGTTTACCCCTCCACTTT. It yields the protein CASRSRQGLPLHF.

V and J are TRBV7-2 and TRBJ2-1; 7 nucleotides agree with TRBD2. Germline trimming cut 5 bases from V and 2 bases from J; bases unmatched to any gene: 9. This CDR3 spans 16 amino acids. Germline-derived CDR1 and CDR2 are SGHTA and FQGNSA. Here the CDR3 reads CASSPLHSGPYNEQFF. The CDR3 DNA reads TGTGCCAGCAGCCCCTTACATAGCGGGCCCTACAATGAGCAGTTCTTC. Filled out from reference TRBV7-2 and TRBJ2-1, the complete variable domain reads GAGVSQSPSNKVTEKGKDVELRCDPISGHTALYWYRQSLGQGLEFLIYFQGNSAPDKSGLPSDRFSAERTGGSVSTLTIQRTQQEDSAVYLCASSPLHSGPYNEQFFGPGTRLTVL.